The clone carrying this T cell receptor beta chain was picked up a small number of times. The antigen remains unidentified. Germline V CDR1 and CDR2: DFQATT, SNEGSKA (reference sequence). V lost 5 bases and J lost 4; bases outside the gene matches: 4. The CDR3 consists of 13 residues. A J-beta primer mix and a sample-barcoded 5' primer were used in a second PCR of roughly 6 to 11 cycles. TCRdb used MiXCR to reprocess the 5' RACE reads, holding one entry per CDR3 protein. The data hold some 1.5 million distinct CDR3 sequences, with over 25% observed a single time. This record belongs to a study of blood T cells in healthy people across ages. General study results and limits: Relative to aged donors, long-lived donors carried more naive CD4+ cells and displayed higher diversity.

The J gene is TRBJ2-5, the V gene TRBV20-1; 10 positions match TRBD2. The sequenced sample consisted of blood. The receptor was isolated from a woman aged 30 to 39 in good health. The CDR3 coding sequence is TGCAGTGCTCACAGCGGGGGGGTAGAGACCCAGTACTTC. Protein product: CSAHSGGVETQYF.